This T cell receptor (beta chain) appears in the sequencing data of a study of CD8+CD57+ T cells in acquired aplastic anemia. Trimming stripped 0 bases from V and 4 bases from J, with 9 bases between. Germline CDR1 and CDR2: LGHNA and YNFKEQ. The CDR3 is 14 residues long. At least ten counts were recorded for this clonotype. Genomic DNA templated the TCR beta VDJ and CDR3 profiling. MiXCR was run by TCRdb on the reads, yielding one entry per CDR3 protein. The profile shows roughly 130,000 distinct CDR3 sequences, around 48% of them singletons. The sequencing sample was made of sorted CD4+, CD8+, or CD8+CD57+ T cells (not recorded which) from PBMCs. The chain is built from TRBV4-2 and TRBJ2-5, with no clear D. This receptor was taken from a human donor in good health, serving as a control. The CDR3 region has the DNA TGTGCCAGCAGCCAAGAGGAGTTCCCAGAGACCCAGTACTTC. It yields the protein CASSQEEFPETQYF.